Listed below are T cell receptor beta chains from one sample, sequenced in a study of OX40 agonist ivuxolimab in advanced cancers. The protocol was immunoSEQ multiplex PCR, while the TCRdb copy is restricted to in-frame clones and leaves out a portion. The data contain 98,000 or so clones, roughly 91% of them singletons. The source material was CD4+ or CD8+ T cells sorted from blood, sampled in a trial of the OX40 agonist ivuxolimab. These receptors all come from an adult with an advanced solid tumor such as melanoma, head and neck, liver or kidney cancer. The CDR3 runs from the conserved cysteine through the conserved F or W. A D gene is named only where the DNA matches it firmly. For some rows the clone size is stated as once, few or many, or as a class when expanded; others skip it.

abundance,v_gene,j_gene,d_gene,CDR3nt,CDR3aa
few,TRBV19,TRBJ1-3,NA,TGTGCCAGTATACAGGGTGCTGGAAACACCATATATTTT,CASIQGAGNTIYF
few,TRBV27,TRBJ2-1,NA,TGTGCCAGCAGCCGACTGGGTGAGCAGTTCTTC,CASSRLGEQFF
NA,TRBV9,TRBJ1-3,TRBD1,TGTGCCAGCAGCGTAGAGAACAGGGGGCTTGTTGGAAACACCATATATTTT,CASSVENRGLVGNTIYF
NA,TRBV28,TRBJ1-2,TRBD1,TGTGCCAGTAGGGACAGGGGGTACTATGGCTACACCTTC,CASRDRGYYGYTF
NA,TRBV19,TRBJ1-1,TRBD1,TGTGCCAGTAGTTGGACAGGGATGAACACTGAAGCTTTCTTT,CASSWTGMNTEAFF
NA,TRBV7-2,TRBJ2-5,NA,TGTGCCAGCAGCTTGTACCAAGAGACCCAGTACTTC,CASSLYQETQYF
NA,TRBV5-6,TRBJ2-3,NA,TGTGCCAGCAGCTTGTTTGTGGTGGGAAAATACACAGATACGCAGTATTTT,CASSLFVVGKYTDTQYF
once,TRBV6-1,TRBJ2-2,NA,TGTGCCAGCAGTGAAATTGGGGGGCCCCCGGCGGAGCTGTTTTTT,CASSEIGGPPAELFF
NA,TRBV7-6,TRBJ1-5,NA,TGTGCCAGCAGCTTAGGGTCGGGTGGGGTCAATCAGCCCCAGCATTTT,CASSLGSGGVNQPQHF
NA,TRBV6-1,TRBJ2-2,NA,TGTGCCAGCAGTCCCAGGCTCTCAGGGGAGCTGTTTTTT,CASSPRLSGELFF
NA,TRBV5-8,TRBJ2-7,NA,TGTGCCAGCAGCTACGCCTTCGTTGTGGGGAGCTCCTACGAGCAGTACTTC,CASSYAFVVGSSYEQYF
NA,TRBV18,TRBJ2-1,TRBD2,TGTGCCAGCTCACCGGGACTAGCTGTCAATGAGCAGTTCTTC,CASSPGLAVNEQFF
NA,TRBV19,TRBJ2-5,NA,TGTGCCAGTAGTATGTCCGGGACCACACAAGAGACCCAGTACTTC,CASSMSGTTQETQYF
NA,TRBV6-1,TRBJ1-1,TRBD1,TGTGCCAGCAGATCAGGGGGTATGAACACTGAAGCTTTCTTT,CASRSGGMNTEAFF
NA,TRBV18,TRBJ2-1,NA,TGTGCCAGCCTACACGACCCTTGGAATGAGCAGTTCTTC,CASLHDPWNEQFF
NA,TRBV29-1,TRBJ2-3,NA,TGCAGCGTTTTTCGGCTCGGGGATAAGGTCACAGATACGCAGTATTTT,CSVFRLGDKVTDTQYF
NA,TRBV19,TRBJ2-7,TRBD2,TGTGCCAGTAAAAGCGGGAGCTCCTACGAGCAGTACTTC,CASKSGSSYEQYF
NA,TRBV20-1,TRBJ2-1,NA,TGCAGTGCGGAAGCTAATGAGCAGTTCTTC,CSAEANEQFF
NA,TRBV7-2,TRBJ2-7,TRBD1,TGTGCCAGCAGCCCTGACAGGGGAAGCTACGAGCAGTACTTC,CASSPDRGSYEQYF
NA,TRBV6-6,TRBJ1-5,NA,TGTGCCAGCAGTTACTCTATAGGACAACGCAATCAGCCCCAGCATTTT,CASSYSIGQRNQPQHF
NA,TRBV27,TRBJ1-2,TRBD1,TGTGCCAGCAGTCCACAGGGGTTCCCCCCCTATGGCTACACCTTC,CASSPQGFPPYGYTF
NA,TRBV6-1,TRBJ2-1,NA,TGTGCCAGCAGTGACCCGGCGGGCGCACAGAATGAGCAGTTCTTC,CASSDPAGAQNEQFF
NA,TRBV6-1,TRBJ1-1,NA,TGTGCCAGCAGTGAATGGATAGGGGCGAAGACTGAAGCTTTCTTT,CASSEWIGAKTEAFF
NA,TRBV27,TRBJ1-4,NA,TGTGCCAGCAGTTTATCGGCGGACAGACCAAGACATGAAAAACTGTTTTTT,CASSLSADRPRHEKLFF
NA,TRBV7-9,TRBJ1-1,TRBD1,TGTGCCAGCAGCTTAGCCGGGACAGGGAACACTGAAGCTTTCTTT,CASSLAGTGNTEAFF
NA,TRBV28,TRBJ1-2,TRBD1,TGTGCCAGCAGTACAACCGGACAGGGGATGGCCTATGGCTACACCTTC,CASSTTGQGMAYGYTF
NA,TRBV4-1,TRBJ2-5,NA,TGCGCCAGCACCCCAAGTATAGGGAGAGAGACCCAGTACTTC,CASTPSIGRETQYF
NA,TRBV5-1,TRBJ1-5,NA,TGCGCCAGCAGCTTGGGGACAGTCAATCAGCCCCAGCATTTT,CASSLGTVNQPQHF
NA,TRBV5-4,TRBJ2-5,NA,TGTGCCAGCAGCTTGCTCGCGGGAGAGACCCAGTACTTC,CASSLLAGETQYF
NA,TRBV2,TRBJ2-1,NA,TGTGCCAGCAGGGCCGGGCTAGGCGGCTCCTACAATGAGCAGTTCTTC,CASRAGLGGSYNEQFF
NA,TRBV6-6,TRBJ2-7,NA,TGTGCCAGCAGTTACTCTGGCCGGGTCGGGGGAGGTGAGCAGTACTTC,CASSYSGRVGGGEQYF
NA,TRBV30,TRBJ2-2,NA,TGTGCCTGGAGTACCGGGACGCTCGCCACCGGGGAGCTGTTTTTT,CAWSTGTLATGELFF
NA,TRBV19,TRBJ1-5,NA,TGTGCCAGTAGTACCGGGACGGCCCATAATCAGCCCCAGCATTTT,CASSTGTAHNQPQHF
once,TRBV5-5,TRBJ2-1,TRBD2,TGTGCCAGCAGCTCGTCTAGCGGGAGGGCCTACAATGAGCAGTTCTTC,CASSSSSGRAYNEQFF
NA,TRBV11-2,TRBJ2-1,TRBD2,TGTGCCAGCAGCTTGAGACTAGCGGGCCAAAATGAGCAGTTCTTC,CASSLRLAGQNEQFF
NA,TRBV2,TRBJ2-5,NA,TGTGCCAGCAGTGGGGTAGCTCTAGATTCAGAGACCCAGTACTTC,CASSGVALDSETQYF
NA,TRBV7-9,TRBJ1-2,NA,TGTGCCAGCAGTCCTCCGGAGAAAAGTGGCTACACCTTC,CASSPPEKSGYTF
NA,TRBV30,TRBJ1-5,NA,TGTGCCTGGGGCGACGGAAACAATCAGCCCCAGCATTTT,CAWGDGNNQPQHF
NA,TRBV6-4,TRBJ2-6,NA,TGTGCCAGCAGCAAAGACGTATTGACCTCTGGGGCCAACGTCCTGACTTTC,CASSKDVLTSGANVLTF
NA,TRBV2,TRBJ2-7,TRBD2,TGTGCCAGCACTTCGCGACTAGCGGTCAGATTAGAGCAGTACTTC,CASTSRLAVRLEQYF
NA,TRBV9,TRBJ1-2,NA,TGTGCCAGCAGCGTAGGCGATGGGTCCTATGGCTACACCTTC,CASSVGDGSYGYTF
NA,TRBV5-1,TRBJ1-2,NA,TGCGCCAGCAGCCCTGAGGACAGTCCCCTTGGCTACACCTTC,CASSPEDSPLGYTF
NA,TRBV9,TRBJ2-5,TRBD2,TGTGCCAGCAGCCTGAGCGGGAGGGGAGAGACCCAGTACTTC,CASSLSGRGETQYF
NA,TRBV27,TRBJ1-2,NA,TGTGCCAGCAGCTCCCAAAGGGCCAATGGCTACACCTTC,CASSSQRANGYTF
NA,TRBV27,TRBJ1-6,NA,TGTGCCAGCAGGCCACAGGAGCTCCATAATTCACCCCTCCACTTT,CASRPQELHNSPLHF
NA,TRBV15,TRBJ2-7,NA,TGTGCCACCAGCAGAGATCTCGGGACACCATACGAGCAGTACTTC,CATSRDLGTPYEQYF
NA,TRBV7-2,TRBJ2-1,TRBD2,TGTGCCAGCAAAGCTAGCGGGAGATATGAGCAGTTCTTC,CASKASGRYEQFF
NA,TRBV19,TRBJ2-7,NA,TGTGCCAGTAGTCCACAGGGAACGGGGGAGCAGTACTTC,CASSPQGTGEQYF
NA,TRBV9,TRBJ2-7,NA,TGTGCCAGCAGCTCCGGAGGCGCCAACTCCTACGAGCAGTACTTC,CASSSGGANSYEQYF
NA,TRBV5-4,TRBJ2-6,NA,TGTGCCAGCAGCTGGGGTAGTCCCGGGGCCAACGTCCTGACTTTC,CASSWGSPGANVLTF
NA,TRBV5-1,TRBJ2-2,TRBD1,TGCGCCAGCAGACCTACGGGACAGTCGAACACCGGGGAGCTGTTTTTT,CASRPTGQSNTGELFF
NA,TRBV28,TRBJ2-7,TRBD1,TGTGCCAGCAGTTTTCTACAGGGGACAGGCCTGGAGCAGTACTTC,CASSFLQGTGLEQYF
NA,TRBV18,TRBJ1-1,NA,TGTGCCAGCTCACCACCGGACAGATACACTGAAGCTTTCTTT,CASSPPDRYTEAFF